This TCR beta chain was documented in a study of blood T cell repertoires in COVID-19. About the study: Sites in the United States, Italy and Spain provided acute and convalescent COVID-19 samples. The cDNA or gDNA used as material had been derived from T cells, B-cell-depleted T cells, or PBMCs.

The CDR3 contains 17 residues. V was pared by 5 bases and J by 4 bases, with 23 bases between. The germline V gene encodes CDR1 LNHDA and CDR2 SQIVND (reference sequence). Data came from immunoSEQ multiplex PCR; TCRdb stores just in-frame clones and leaves some out. The sample contains some 150,000 clones, 86% of which appear only once. This clone appeared a single time. The genes are TRBV19 and TRBJ1-1, with a possible D match to TRBD1 (6 bases). Sample: peripheral blood. This TCR came from a woman aged 55 to 70 with acute or convalescent COVID-19. CDR3 protein: CASSSPGRGGRGTEAFF. CDR3 DNA sequence: TGTGCCAGTAGTTCCCCGGGTAGGGGGGGGAGAGGCACTGAAGCTTTCTTT.